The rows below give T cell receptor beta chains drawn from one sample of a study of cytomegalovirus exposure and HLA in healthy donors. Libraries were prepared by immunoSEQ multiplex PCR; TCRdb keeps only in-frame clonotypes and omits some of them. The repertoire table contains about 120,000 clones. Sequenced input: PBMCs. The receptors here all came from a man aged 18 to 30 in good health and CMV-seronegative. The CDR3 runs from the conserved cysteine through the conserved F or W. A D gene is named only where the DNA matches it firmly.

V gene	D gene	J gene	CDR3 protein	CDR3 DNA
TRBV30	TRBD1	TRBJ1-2	CAQEGQRNYGYTF	TGTGCCCAGGAGGGACAGCGAAACTATGGCTACACCTTC
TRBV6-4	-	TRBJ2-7	CASSETGLLRDEQYF	TGTGCCAGCAGTGAAACCGGCCTACTACGCGACGAGCAGTACTTC
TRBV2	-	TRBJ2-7	CASSGDFYEQYF	TGTGCCAGCAGTGGGGACTTCTACGAGCAGTACTTC
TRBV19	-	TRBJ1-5	CASSIPAALYSNQPQHF	TGTGCCAGTAGTATCCCCGCAGCGCTATATAGCAATCAGCCCCAGCATTTT
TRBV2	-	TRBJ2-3	CASSERGPGTDTQYF	TGTGCCAGCAGTGAAAGGGGTCCGGGCACAGATACGCAGTATTTT
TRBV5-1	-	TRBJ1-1	CASSSEGVWTEAFF	TGCGCCAGCAGCAGCGAAGGGGTGTGGACTGAAGCTTTCTTT
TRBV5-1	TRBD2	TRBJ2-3	CASSLEAFGGADTQYF	TGCGCCAGCAGCTTGGAGGCGTTCGGGGGGGCAGATACGCAGTATTTT
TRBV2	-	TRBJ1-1	CASSANHGAEAFF	TGTGCCAGCAGTGCTAATCACGGAGCTGAAGCTTTCTTT
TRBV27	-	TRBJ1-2	CASSLSFGRWGYTF	TGTGCCAGCAGTTTATCTTTCGGGAGATGGGGCTACACCTTC
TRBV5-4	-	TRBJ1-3	CASSLASLDNSRTPGNTIYF	TGTGCCAGCAGCTTGGCCTCTCTCGATAACTCGAGAACCCCTGGAAACACCATATATTTT
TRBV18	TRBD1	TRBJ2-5	CASSPPGQEKFQETQYF	TGTGCCAGCTCGCCACCGGGACAGGAAAAGTTCCAAGAGACCCAGTACTTC
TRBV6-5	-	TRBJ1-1	CASTPGGNTEAFF	TGTGCCAGCACCCCGGGGGGGAACACTGAAGCTTTCTTT
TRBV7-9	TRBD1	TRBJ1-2	CASSYLDRDYGYTF	TGTGCCAGCAGCTATCTCGACAGGGACTATGGCTACACCTTC
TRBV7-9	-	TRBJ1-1	CASSLAQGGATEAFF	TGTGCCAGCAGCTTAGCGCAGGGAGGTGCAACTGAAGCTTTCTTT
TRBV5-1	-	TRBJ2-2	CASSSAGAPGTGELFF	TGCGCCAGCAGCTCCGCGGGGGCCCCGGGGACCGGGGAGCTGTTTTTT
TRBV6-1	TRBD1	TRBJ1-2	CASSETDRARYGYTF	TGTGCCAGCAGTGAAACGGACAGGGCAAGGTATGGCTACACCTTC
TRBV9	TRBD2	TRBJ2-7	CASSTHKYEREGLYEQYF	TGTGCCAGCAGCACCCATAAATATGAGCGGGAGGGACTCTACGAGCAGTACTTC